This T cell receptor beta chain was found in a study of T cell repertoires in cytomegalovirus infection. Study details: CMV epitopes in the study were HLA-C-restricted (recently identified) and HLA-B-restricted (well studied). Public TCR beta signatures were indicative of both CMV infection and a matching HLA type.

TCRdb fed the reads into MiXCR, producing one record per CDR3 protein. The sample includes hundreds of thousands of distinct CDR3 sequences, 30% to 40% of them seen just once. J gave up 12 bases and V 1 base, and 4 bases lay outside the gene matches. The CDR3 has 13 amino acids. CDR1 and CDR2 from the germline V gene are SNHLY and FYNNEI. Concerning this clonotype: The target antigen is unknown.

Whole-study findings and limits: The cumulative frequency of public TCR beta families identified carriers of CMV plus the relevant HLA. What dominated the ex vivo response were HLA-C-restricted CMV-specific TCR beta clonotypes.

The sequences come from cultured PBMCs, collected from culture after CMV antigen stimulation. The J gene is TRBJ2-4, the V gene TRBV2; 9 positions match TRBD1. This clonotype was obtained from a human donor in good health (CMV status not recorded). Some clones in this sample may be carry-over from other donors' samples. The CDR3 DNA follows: TGTGCCAGCAGTGAAGACAGGGGGCTTAGTCAGTACTTC. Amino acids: CASSEDRGLSQYF. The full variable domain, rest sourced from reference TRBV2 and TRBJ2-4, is EPEVTQTPSHQVTQMGQEVILRCVPISNHLYFYWYRQILGQKVEFLVSFYNNEISEKSEIFDDQFSVERPDGSNFTLKIRSTKLEDSAMYFCASSEDRGLSQYFGAGTRLSVL.